The clone carrying this T cell receptor (beta chain) was seen many times. What it binds is not known. This specimen comes from a study of T cells in Graves' hyperthyroidism and ophthalmopathy. Study background: Peripheral blood collection took place at initial diagnosis, before any treatment.

Germline values: CDR1 SGHVS, CDR2 FQNEAQ. The CDR3 has 15 amino acids. The V segment lost 2 bases and the J segment 6 bases; nucleotides outside the gene matches: 5. Preceding any ophthalmopathy symptoms, the blood sample dates from first hyperthyroidism diagnosis. The investigators amplified TCR beta CDR3 regions from RNA transcripts. RT-PCR in the first round (using the HTBI primer set) targeted the TCR CDR3. TCRdb reanalysed the multiplex PCR reads using MiXCR and keeps one entry per CDR3 protein. This sample has some 250,000 distinct CDR3 sequences, with roughly 15% found just once. Study-wide findings and caveats: The model made its ophthalmopathy prediction, and onset followed a median approximately six months later. From stable hyperthyroidism, ophthalmopathy was set apart by a 13 V-J model.

This sequence originates from a woman aged 40 to 50 with Graves' hyperthyroidism that later progressed to Graves' ophthalmopathy. Sequencing input: blood. The chain is built from TRBV7-8 and TRBJ2-3, with 10 nucleotides matching TRBD2. The CDR3 sequence is CASSLSAGGQDTQYF. For the CDR3, the DNA is TGTGCCAGCAGCTTATCAGCGGGAGGGCAGGATACGCAGTATTTT.